This TCR beta chain was profiled in a study of T cell changes during pregnancy in multiple sclerosis. The ends lost 9 bases at V and 4 bases at J; junction bases unmatched: 5. Per germline, CDR1 MNHEY and CDR2 SVGAGI. The CDR3 covers 13 residues. Clones were read by immunoSEQ multiplex PCR, and TCRdb kept only the in-frame ones, dropping some. The table shows about 68,000 clones, with roughly nine tenths occurring only once. The sequenced sample was peripheral blood, obtained in the second trimester of pregnancy. This TCR came from a female donor with multiple sclerosis, enrolled in a pregnancy study. This rearrangement joins TRBV6-5 to TRBJ2-2, with 7 bases identical to TRBD1. CDR3 DNA: TGTGCCAGATCCGACAGGGCCACCGGGGAGCTGTTTTTT. Its protein product is CARSDRATGELFF.